These 21 T cell receptor beta chains were all obtained from the same sample, sequenced in a study of blood T cells in healthy people across ages (dated by TCRdb to between 2014 and 2017). Libraries were prepared through 5' RACE. Reads for this sample came from an Illumina HiSeq 2500. A second PCR of roughly 7 to 11 cycles was run with a J-beta primer mix and a sample-barcoded 5' primer. TCRdb redid the processing of the public reads, applying fastp at Q25 and MiXCR, and retained in-frame beta chains. Each CDR3 protein appears once, grouped with its most common genes and DNA. This sample gives approximately 810,000 distinct CDR3 sequences in total; around 30% of them show up just once. The ten most abundant clones make up 17% of the sample. What was sequenced was blood. These receptors were obtained from an elderly woman in good health.

This clonotype was recorded many times. The chain employs TRBV5-1 and TRBJ2-6; 7 bases map to TRBD1. With V trimmed by 4 bases and J by 0 bases, 7 bases remained unmatched. Germline V gene data show CDR1 as SGHRS and CDR2 as YFSETQ. The CDR3 consists of 17 residues. This CDR3 is CASSGMTGSSGANVLTF. The CDR3 bases are TGCGCCAGCAGCGGCATGACAGGGAGCTCTGGGGCCAACGTCCTGACTTTC.

The rearrangement uses TRBV6-5 and TRBJ2-3, with D unresolved. V was cut by 2 bases and J by 0 bases, with 9 bases left in between. Germline V gene sequence: CDR1 MNHEY, CDR2 SVGAGI. The CDR3 is 15 residues long. As DNA, the CDR3 is TGTGCCAGCAGTTACAGGTCAGGAAGCACAGATACGCAGTATTTT. Translated, it gives CASSYRSGSTDTQYF.

This clonotype was counted many times. The chain joins TRBV3-1 to TRBJ2-3, with D perhaps matching TRBD2 (5 bases). This CDR3 region has 14 residues. Looked up from germline, CDR1 is LGHDT and CDR2 is YNNKEL (reference sequence). V dropped 1 base and J dropped 4 bases, with 9 bases sitting between them. CDR3 nucleotides: TGTGCCAGCAGCCAAGGAGCGCGGGCAGATACGCAGTATTTT. It yields the protein CASSQGARADTQYF.

This clonotype has just one count. J is TRBJ2-7 and V is TRBV12-3 or TRBV12-4, with no clear D. V lost 3 bases and J lost 7, with 19 bases in between. The CDR3 consists of 15 residues. CDR3 sequence: CASSLNSQIGNEQYF. DNA of the CDR3: TGTGCCAGCAGTTTGAACTCCCAAATAGGGAATGAGCAGTACTTC.

This clonotype was counted at least ten times. The gene calls are TRBV10-3 and TRBJ2-7; weak D call: TRBD1 (6 bases). V lost 4 bases and J 2 bases, leaving 15 bases between the germline ends. CDR1 is ENHRY, CDR2 SYGVKD, per germline. CDR3 length: 15 residues. CDR3 bases: TGTGCCATCAGTGCAAACAGGGTACCTACCTACGAGCAGTACTTC. This gives the protein CAISANRVPTYEQYF.

This clonotype appeared many times. V gene TRBV27 combines with J gene TRBJ2-1, with a tentative D call TRBD2 (5 bases). The CDR3 has 17 amino acids. Per germline, CDR1 MNHEY and CDR2 SMNVEV (reference sequence). Trimming shortened V by 3 bases and J by 0 bases, and 15 bases separated the two germline ends. CDR3: CASSFRRVASSYNEQFF. The CDR3, as DNA: TGTGCCAGCAGTTTTCGGCGGGTCGCAAGCTCCTACAATGAGCAGTTCTTC.

As for this clonotype: An end of the junction does not agree with germline; a read error may underlie this. The genes are TRBV12-3 or TRBV12-4 and TRBJ2-3; 7 bases match TRBD1. This CDR3 has 16 amino acids. The CDR3 nucleotides are TGTGCCAGCAACCTTAACAGGGGTTTGAGCACAGATGCGCAGTATTTT. Translation gives CASNLNRGLSTDAQYF.

For this clonotype: A read error may explain this, as a much larger clone is one base away. The chain links TRBV20-1 to TRBJ2-1, with TRBD2 matching over 7 bases. Germline values: CDR1 DFQATT, CDR2 SNEGSKA (reference sequence). The CDR3 has 16 residues. The CDR3: CGAKGGSGGNYNEQFF. CDR3 DNA sequence: TGCGGTGCTAAAGGAGGTTCGGGGGGAAACTACAATGAGCAGTTCTTC.

This clonotype was observed many times. The CDR3, as DNA: TGTGCCAGCCACGGGGGGGGGTGGAGTGAGCAGTTCTTC. Protein: CASHGGGWSEQFF. V gene TRBV6-6 combines with J gene TRBJ2-1; TRBD2 agrees at 8 bases. Germline-derived CDR1 and CDR2 are MNHNY and SVGAGI (reference sequence). The V segment lost 8 bases and the J segment 9 bases; nucleotides outside the gene matches: 9. The CDR3 spans 13 residues.

This clonotype occurred a few times. The chain links TRBV20-1 to TRBJ1-1, with 7 bases that match TRBD1. Per the germline V gene, CDR1 is DFQATT and CDR2 is SNEGSKA (reference sequence). J lost 5 bases, V lost 4 bases, and 7 bases had no gene match. CDR3 length equals 13 residues. The CDR3 bases are TGCAGTGCTACTCAAGGGGGCAGGACTGAAGCTTTCTTT. Translation: CSATQGGRTEAFF.

This clonotype came up many times. J is TRBJ2-5 and V is TRBV7-2; D perhaps matches TRBD2 (5 bases). The V end was cut by 5 bases, the J end by 5 bases, with 9 bases between. The CDR3 covers 12 residues. Germline V gives CDR1 SGHTA, CDR2 FQGNSA. The chain's CDR3 is CASSPTGETQYF. CDR3 DNA: TGTGCCAGCAGCCCAACGGGGGAGACCCAGTACTTC.

The chain uses TRBV5-4 and TRBJ1-2; 7 nucleotides agree with TRBD1. The germline CDR1 and CDR2 sequences are SGHNT and YYREEE (reference sequence). This CDR3 spans 14 amino acids. V trimming: 3 bases; J trimming: 4 bases; junction bases outside the gene matches: 6. The CDR3 spells CASSSRQGRYGYTF. CDR3 DNA: TGTGCCAGCAGCTCCAGACAGGGTCGCTATGGCTACACCTTC.

The chain combines TRBV7-9 with TRBJ2-5; TRBD2 aligns across 10 bases. Germline assignment: CDR1 SEHNR and CDR2 FQNEAQ (reference sequence). This CDR3 is 16 amino acids long. V dropped 3 bases and J dropped 5; count of bases not matched to a gene: 9. CDR3 DNA: TGTGCCAGCAGCTTCCTGGAGGGTAGCGGGGGGGAGACCCAGTACTTC. This encodes CASSFLEGSGGETQYF.

The chain recombines TRBV29-1 with TRBJ1-4; D gene ambiguous. The germline CDR1 and CDR2 sequences are SQVTM and ANQGSEA. Trimming pared 5 bases from V and 8 bases from J, leaving 12 bases between. The CDR3 loop spans 12 amino acids. This chain's CDR3 is CSVRNGGEKLFF. The CDR3 DNA follows: TGCAGCGTTAGGAACGGAGGGGAAAAACTGTTTTTT.

The chain couples TRBV12-3 or TRBV12-4 to TRBJ2-3; 7 bases fit TRBD1. Trimming took 8 bases from V and 2 from J; bases not matched to a gene: 10. The CDR3 runs 15 residues. CDR3 sequence (DNA): TGTGCCAGCGGTAGGGACAGAACGAACACAGATACGCAGTATTTT. It specifies CASGRDRTNTDTQYF.

The chain carries TRBV6-1 and TRBJ2-1, with 7 bases aligning to TRBD1. Judging by the DNA end, TRBJ2-7 fits better; the J call may be wrong. This CDR3 has 15 residues. Germline loops: CDR1 MNHNS, CDR2 SASEGT. The CDR3 bases are TGTGCCAGCAGTGAAAGGTGGACAGGCTACAATGAGCAGTACTTC. This codes for CASSERWTGYNEQYF.

The gene calls are TRBV27 and TRBJ2-5; D is unclear. The J call is in doubt because the DNA end fits TRBJ2-7 better. In germline, CDR1 is MNHEY, CDR2 SMNVEV (reference sequence). The CDR3 is made up of 15 amino acids. The CDR3 DNA follows: TGTGCCAGCAGTTTATCCTCCCGGGCTGACTGCGAGCAGTACTTC. It codes for CASSLSSRADCEQYF.

Note on this clonotype: A read error is possible here, since a much larger clone lies one base away. This CDR3 fails to terminate in the conserved phenylalanine or tryptophan, so it likely reflects a read error. The chain links TRBV7-2 to TRBJ2-2, with TRBD1 matching 9 bases. CDR3 length: 13 amino acids. CDR1 and CDR2 from the germline V gene are SGHTA and FQGNSA. The junction had 0 bases not matched to a gene; V was cut back by 1 base and J by 9 bases. CDR3 DNA: TGTGCCAGCAGCTTAGACAGGGGGCGGGAGCTGTTTGTT. Translation gives CASSLDRGRELFV.

This clonotype has ten or more counts. The gene calls are TRBV7-2 and TRBJ1-5; no clear D. This CDR3 spans 14 amino acids. Trimming took off 2 bases at V and 5 bases at J, with 10 bases between the two ends. Germline CDR1 is SGHTA and CDR2 is FQGNSA. The CDR3 sequence: CASSLKAGDQPQHF. The CDR3 bases are TGTGCCAGCAGCTTAAAGGCTGGGGATCAGCCCCAGCATTTT.

On this clonotype: A read error may be the cause here, since a much bigger clone is one base away. The V gene is TRBV12-3 or TRBV12-4, the J gene TRBJ1-2, with a tentative D call TRBD1 (6 bases). The CDR3 is made up of 13 amino acids. V lost 6 bases and J 4 bases, leaving 12 bases between the germline ends. DNA for the CDR3: TGTGCCAGCAGCCAGTTGACAGGCTATGGCTACACCTTC. Encoded protein: CASSQLTGYGYTF.

This clonotype was found many times. The CDR3 coding sequence is TGCAGTGCTATCCCCGGGGGCAGACTTAATTCACCCCTCCACTTT. This gives the protein CSAIPGGRLNSPLHF. The chain recombines TRBV20-1 with TRBJ1-6; possibly TRBD1 for D (6 bases). V gave up 4 bases and J gave up 6 bases, with 16 bases separating them. This CDR3 contains 15 residues. Looked up from germline, CDR1 is DFQATT and CDR2 is SNEGSKA (reference sequence).